This record looks at one T cell receptor (beta chain) sequence and its context. Its antigen is unknown. These data come from a study of cytomegalovirus exposure and HLA in healthy donors. Regarding the study as a whole: One variant, a missense change in DCLRE1C, was linked in a later analysis to TCR beta V- and J-gene trimming.

The CDR3 sequence is 13 residues long. CDR1 GTSNPN and CDR2 SVGIG come from the germline V gene (reference sequence). The ends were cut back, 4 bases at V and 10 bases at J, with 14 bases in the middle. The PCR made use of 60 Vbeta and 13 Jbeta primers. As handled by the study authors: Some 11 million of the roughly 80 million unique TCR beta chains counted in a later analysis were shared. Method: immunoSEQ multiplex PCR; TCRdb's copy keeps in-frame clones and lacks some. V and J calls and clone size follow that table, whereas D and trimming were derived from the DNA. This table holds under 150,000 clones, more than 80% found once.

The rearrangement uses TRBV30 and TRBJ1-6; D may be TRBD1 (5 bases). Material for sequencing was PBMCs. This TCR was sampled from a woman under 40 in good health and CMV-seropositive. The CDR3, as DNA: TGTGCCTGGAATGCGGGGGTTGAATCACCCCTCCACTTT. Amino acids: CAWNAGVESPLHF. Full variable domain (rest looked up from reference TRBV30 and TRBJ1-6): SQTIHQWPATLVQPVGSPLSLECTVEGTSNPNLYWYRQAAGRGLQLLFYSVGIGQISSEVPQNLSASRPQDRQFILSSKKLLLSDSGFYLCAWNAGVESPLHFGNGTRLTVT.